Below, 2 T cell receptor beta chains from the same sample are listed, as sequenced in a study of CD8 T cells in ankylosing spondylitis. Whole-study findings and limits: About 8 highly homologous variants made up a TCR beta motif that seemed to typify ankylosing spondylitis blood.

No cognate antigen is known for these TCRs. TCRdb re-analysed the 5' RACE reads in MiXCR, keeping a single row per CDR3 protein. Of 750,000 to 850,000 distinct CDR3 sequences detected, approximately 10% appear once; the ten largest clones hold roughly 0.51%. The sequenced sample consisted of blood, either unsorted or a sorted T cell fraction (not recorded which). These receptors originate from a male donor with ankylosing spondylitis.

This clonotype was counted many times. V usage is TRBV12-3 or TRBV12-4 and J usage is TRBJ1-1; 8 bases match TRBD1. The V and J ends lost 8 bases and 0 bases, in that order; junction bases with no gene match: 11. The CDR3 loop spans 16 amino acids. The CDR3 sequence is CASGEGTGLMNTEAFF. CDR3 nucleotide sequence: TGTGCCAGCGGGGAAGGGACAGGTTTGATGAACACTGAAGCTTTCTTT.

Many counts were recorded for this clonotype. The rearrangement joins TRBV12-3 or TRBV12-4 to TRBJ2-1; TRBD2 is a possible D gene (7 bases). Trimming took 9 bases from V and 6 from J, leaving 18 bases between them. The CDR3 has 14 residues. The CDR3: CASNSGGGGNEQFF. DNA for the CDR3: TGTGCCAGTAATAGTGGGGGAGGGGGCAATGAGCAGTTCTTC.